The entry below gives a single TCR beta chain sequence along with its context. Its antigen is currently not known. One base away there is no much larger clone; base qualities are not given. Looking up the germline V gene (reference sequence) yields CDR1 SGHNT and CDR2 YYREEE. The CDR3 has 12 amino acids, counting the end cysteine and phenylalanine. The DNA shown is the 36-base CDR3, in frame from base 1. The trim is 4 bases for V and 6 bases for J, with a gap of 11 bases between the germline ends. Healthy HIV-negative adults with no recently reported acute infections or vaccinations were included as donors. Only Caucasian adults living in Nashville, Tennessee, USA were represented among the donors. Magnetic negative selection was used to enrich CD4+ T cells, after which naive cells were positively selected on CD45RA and the negative fraction became the memory subset. Blood was obtained by leukapheresis, after which PBMCs were separated by Ficoll-Histopaque density gradient centrifugation and cryopreserved in liquid nitrogen vapor phase. Analytical flow cytometry was used to check the purity and quantity of every magnetically sorted T cell population. From each sorted fraction, genomic DNA was isolated and quantified by UV absorbance on a Nanodrop 2000c.

The data derive from a study of shared clonotypes between healthy human individuals (dated by TCRdb to the early 2020s). Looking at the study overall: The cohort comprised a couple of women and a few men aged 18 to 49 years. Per donor, three plates each were used for CD4 naive and CD4 memory, two for CD8 naive, and one for CD8 memory. Blood TCR repertoires of about five healthy adults were deeply sequenced to estimate repertoire size and the extent of clonotype sharing between individuals. Different laboratories and diverse techniques were used to prepare libraries and sequence TCR repertoires, to increase sequencing depth and limit assay-specific biases. Per donor, leukapheresis produced somewhere between about 0.9 and 9 billion PBMCs.

Using the deep immunoSEQ assay, TCR CDR3 regions were amplified from genomic DNA by multiplex PCR. Genomic DNA extracted from each cell subset was distributed evenly over all wells of several immunoSEQ 96-well plates, and each plate served as one replicate. Each replicate PCR for sorted subsets received around 210 ng genomic DNA, equal to about 30,000 T cell genomes. Purified libraries were measured with a Qubit 3.0 fluorometer, size-checked on a Bioanalyzer 2100, and measured again with the KAPA Library Quantification kit. A separate single-read 150-cycle Illumina NextSeq 550 flow cell was used to sequence each immunoSEQ 96-well plate. In the paper's pipeline: Because the immunoSEQ output included only junctional sequences and no quality scores, the filtering could not be the same as the filtering used for full-length reads. Sequences were annotated with PyIR, a Python wrapper for IgBLAST v1.9, using IMGT germline references to assign V/J genes and CDR3. Reads with weak V/J assignments (E-value above 1e-6), missing CDR3, stop codons, out-of-frame junctions, or ambiguous translated residues were removed. V3J clonotypes were defined as sequences sharing the same inferred V gene, J gene, and CDR3 amino acid sequence. Percentage overlap between repertoires was computed as shared unique clonotypes divided by the size of the smaller repertoire. RTK rarefaction, the Chao1 estimator, and Recon v2.1 estimates of unobserved clonotypes were used to assess repertoire richness. Generation probabilities for all TCRbeta clonotypes obtained by the gDNA method from a few donors were computed using OLGA. In TCRdb, the immuneACCESS table is reduced to in-frame sequences with V and J assigned. These tables do not hold every clone; where another copy was compared, an unresolved V gene accounts for under half, and the others remain unexplained. That table gives V, J and clone size, and the DNA gave D and trimming. Present in this sample are 2 million to 2.5 million clones, approximately 95% of which were seen just once. The ten largest clones take up around 0.13% of the sample.

General findings and caveats noted by the study authors: Clonotypes shared by all four sorted-subset donors showed higher generation probabilities than non-shared clonotypes. Across several donors, about 4.5% of naive CD4, over 3% of naive CD8, 2.3% of memory CD4, and about 0.44% of memory CD8 clonotypes were shared. Even with the large sequencing depth, rarefaction of the sorted-subset datasets indicated that sequencing was incomplete. The genetic and exposure-history diversity represented was limited by the small number of donors. Sampling was limited to blood, and TCR repertoires in tissue likely differ from TCR repertoires in blood. Larger estimated clonotype richness was generally found for naive subsets than for memory subsets. Pairwise subsampling led to the expectation that sequencing depth would affect the degree of clonotype sharing among donors.

The sequenced sample was naive CD4+ T cells sorted from blood. This sample's cell subset or site label indicates: CD45RA+ positively selected. The chain links TRBV5-4 with TRBJ2-7; the D gene is perhaps TRBD2, on 7 matching bases. This clonotype originated in a man younger than 35 in good health. At the DNA level, the sequence is TGTGCCAGCAGCGGGGGGGCGGGCGAGCAGTACTTC. Translated, this is CASSGGAGEQYF.